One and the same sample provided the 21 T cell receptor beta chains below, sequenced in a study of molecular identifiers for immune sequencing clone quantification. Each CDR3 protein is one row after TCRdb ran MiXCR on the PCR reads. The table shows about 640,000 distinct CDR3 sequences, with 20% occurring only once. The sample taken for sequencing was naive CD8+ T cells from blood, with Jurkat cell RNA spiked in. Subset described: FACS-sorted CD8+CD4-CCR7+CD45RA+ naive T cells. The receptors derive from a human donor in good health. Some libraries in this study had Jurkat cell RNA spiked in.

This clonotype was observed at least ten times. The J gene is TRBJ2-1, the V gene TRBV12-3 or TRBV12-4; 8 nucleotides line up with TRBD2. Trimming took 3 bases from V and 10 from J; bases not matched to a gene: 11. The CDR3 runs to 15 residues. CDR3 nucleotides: TGTGCCAGCAGTTTTGGCCGGACTAGCTACTCCGAGCAGTTCTTC. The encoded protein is CASSFGRTSYSEQFF.

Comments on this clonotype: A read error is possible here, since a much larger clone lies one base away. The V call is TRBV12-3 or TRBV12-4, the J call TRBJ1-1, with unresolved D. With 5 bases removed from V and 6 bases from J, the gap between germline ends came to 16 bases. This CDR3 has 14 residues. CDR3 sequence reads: CASSGWGENAEAFF. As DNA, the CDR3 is TGTGCCAGCAGTGGGTGGGGAGAAAACGCTGAAGCTTTCTTT.

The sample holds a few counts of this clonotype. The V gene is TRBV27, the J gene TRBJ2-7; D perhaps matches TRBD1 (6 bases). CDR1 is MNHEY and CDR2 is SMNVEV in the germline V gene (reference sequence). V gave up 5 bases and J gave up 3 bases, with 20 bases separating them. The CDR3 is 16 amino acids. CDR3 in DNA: TGTGCCAGCAGTCCCTTTACAGGGACACATATCTACGAGCAGTACTTC. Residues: CASSPFTGTHIYEQYF.

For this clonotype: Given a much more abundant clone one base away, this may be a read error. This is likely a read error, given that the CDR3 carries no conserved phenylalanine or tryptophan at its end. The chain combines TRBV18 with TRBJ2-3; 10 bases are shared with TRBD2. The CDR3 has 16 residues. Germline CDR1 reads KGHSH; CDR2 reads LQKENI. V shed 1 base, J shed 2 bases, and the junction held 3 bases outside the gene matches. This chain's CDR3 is CASSPRLAGDTDTQYS. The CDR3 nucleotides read TGTGCCAGCTCACCACGGCTAGCGGGGGACACAGATACGCAGTATTCT.

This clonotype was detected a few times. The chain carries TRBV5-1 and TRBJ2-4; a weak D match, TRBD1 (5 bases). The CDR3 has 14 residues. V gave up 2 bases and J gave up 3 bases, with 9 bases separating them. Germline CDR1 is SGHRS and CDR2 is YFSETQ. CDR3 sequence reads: CASSFIGDKNIQYF. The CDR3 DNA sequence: TGCGCCAGCAGCTTTATAGGGGACAAAAACATTCAGTACTTC. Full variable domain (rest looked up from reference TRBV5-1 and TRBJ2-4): KAGVTQTPRYLIKTRGQQVTLSCSPISGHRSVSWYQQTPGQGLQFLFEYFSETQRNKGNFPGRFSGRQFSNSRSEMNVSTLELGDSALYLCASSFIGDKNIQYFGAGTRLSVL.

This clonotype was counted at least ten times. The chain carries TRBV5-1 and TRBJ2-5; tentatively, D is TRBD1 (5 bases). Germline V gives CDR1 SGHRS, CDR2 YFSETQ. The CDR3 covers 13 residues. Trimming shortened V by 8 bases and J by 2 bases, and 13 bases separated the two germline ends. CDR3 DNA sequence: TGCGCCAGTAGAGCGACAGAGCAAGAGACCCAGTACTTC. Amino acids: CASRATEQETQYF.

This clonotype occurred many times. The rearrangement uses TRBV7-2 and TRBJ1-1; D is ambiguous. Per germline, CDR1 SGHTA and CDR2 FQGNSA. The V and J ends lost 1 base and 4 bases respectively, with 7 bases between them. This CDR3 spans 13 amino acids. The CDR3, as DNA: TGTGCCAGCAGCTTAGGGGTTTCCACTGAAGCTTTCTTT. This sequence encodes CASSLGVSTEAFF.

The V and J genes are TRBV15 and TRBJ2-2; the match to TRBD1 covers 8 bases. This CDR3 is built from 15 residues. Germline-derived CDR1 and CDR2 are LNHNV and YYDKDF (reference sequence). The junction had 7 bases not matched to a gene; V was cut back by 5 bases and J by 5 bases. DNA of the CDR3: TGTGCCACCAGCCCCGACAGGGGTTGGACCGGGGAGCTGTTTTTT. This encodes CATSPDRGWTGELFF.

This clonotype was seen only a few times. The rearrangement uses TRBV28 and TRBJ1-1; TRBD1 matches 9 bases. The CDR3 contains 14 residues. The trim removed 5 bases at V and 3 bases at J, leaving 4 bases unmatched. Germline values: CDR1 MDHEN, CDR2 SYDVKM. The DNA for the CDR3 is TGTGCCAGCAGTACCCGGGACAGGGACACTGAAGCTTTCTTT. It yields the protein CASSTRDRDTEAFF.

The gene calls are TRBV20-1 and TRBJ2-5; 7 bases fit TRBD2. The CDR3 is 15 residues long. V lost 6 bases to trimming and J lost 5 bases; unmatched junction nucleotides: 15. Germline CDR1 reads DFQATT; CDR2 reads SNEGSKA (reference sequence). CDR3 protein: CSAESPAGDGETQYF. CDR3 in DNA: TGCAGTGCAGAGTCCCCCGCGGGAGATGGCGAGACCCAGTACTTC.

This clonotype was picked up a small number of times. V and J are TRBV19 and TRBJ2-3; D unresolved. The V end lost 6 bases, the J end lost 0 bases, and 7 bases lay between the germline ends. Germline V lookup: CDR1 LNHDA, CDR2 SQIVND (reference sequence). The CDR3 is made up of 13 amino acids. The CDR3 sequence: CASRGHSTDTQYF. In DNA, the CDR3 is TGTGCCAGTAGGGGCCATAGCACAGATACGCAGTATTTT.

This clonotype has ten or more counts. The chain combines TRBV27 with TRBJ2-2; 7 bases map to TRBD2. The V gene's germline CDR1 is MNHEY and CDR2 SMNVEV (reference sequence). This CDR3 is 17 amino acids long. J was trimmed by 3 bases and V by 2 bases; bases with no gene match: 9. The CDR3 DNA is TGTGCCAGCAGTTTACCCAGGGCTAGCGGCCACACCGGGGAGCTGTTTTTT. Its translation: CASSLPRASGHTGELFF.

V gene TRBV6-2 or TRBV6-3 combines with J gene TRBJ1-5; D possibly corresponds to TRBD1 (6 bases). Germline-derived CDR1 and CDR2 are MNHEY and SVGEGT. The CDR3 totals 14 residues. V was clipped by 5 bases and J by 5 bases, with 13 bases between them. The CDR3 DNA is TGTGCCAGCAGTCCCCGGGACACAGATCAGCCCCAGCATTTT. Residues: CASSPRDTDQPQHF.

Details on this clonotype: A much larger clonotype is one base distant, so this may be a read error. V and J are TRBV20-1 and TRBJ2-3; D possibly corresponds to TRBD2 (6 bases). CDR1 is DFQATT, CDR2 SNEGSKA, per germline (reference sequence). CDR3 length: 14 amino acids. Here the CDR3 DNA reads TGCAGTGATGACCCCCGGGGGACCTCAGATACGCGGTATTTT. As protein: CSDDPRGTSDTRYF.

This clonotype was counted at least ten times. The CDR3 loop is CASSQVSSYEQYF. CDR3 DNA sequence: TGTGCCAGCAGCCAAGTAAGTTCCTACGAGCAGTACTTC. The chain uses TRBV14 and TRBJ2-7; D gene ambiguous. Looked up from germline, CDR1 is SGHDN and CDR2 is FVKESK. The CDR3 is made up of 13 amino acids. The V gene lost 1 base and the J gene lost 1 base, with 5 bases spanning the gap. Combining the CDR3 with reference TRBV14 and TRBJ2-7 gives the whole variable domain EAGVTQFPSHSVIEKGQTVTLRCDPISGHDNLYWYRRVMGKEIKFLLHFVKESKQDESGMPNNRFLAERTGGTYSTLKVQPAELEDSGVYFCASSQVSSYEQYFGPGTRLTVT.

The CDR3 bases are TGTGCCAGCAGTTTAGTCACCGTGTCAGGGGTGAACACTGAAGCTTTCTTT. Protein sequence: CASSLVTVSGVNTEAFF. The chain recombines TRBV27 with TRBJ1-1; maybe TRBD1 (6 bases). The germline V gene has CDR1 MNHEY and CDR2 SMNVEV (reference sequence). There are 17 residues in the CDR3. The V gene lost 2 bases and the J gene lost 0 bases, with 16 bases spanning the gap.

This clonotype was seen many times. The DNA for the CDR3 is TGTGCCAGCCGCGGACCTAGCGGGGTTACAGATACGCAGTATTTT. Its translation is CASRGPSGVTDTQYF. This chain links TRBV6-2 or TRBV6-3 with TRBJ2-3, with 9 nucleotides matching TRBD2. This CDR3 comprises 15 residues. In germline, CDR1 is MNHEY, CDR2 SVGEGT. The V and J ends lost 8 bases and 3 bases, in that order; junction bases with no gene match: 9.

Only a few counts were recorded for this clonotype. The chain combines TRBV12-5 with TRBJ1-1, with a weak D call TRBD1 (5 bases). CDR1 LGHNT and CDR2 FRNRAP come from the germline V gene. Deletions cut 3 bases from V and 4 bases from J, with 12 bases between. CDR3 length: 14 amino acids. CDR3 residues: CASGFEGLGTEAFF. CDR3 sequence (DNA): TGTGCTAGTGGTTTCGAGGGGTTGGGCACTGAAGCTTTCTTT.

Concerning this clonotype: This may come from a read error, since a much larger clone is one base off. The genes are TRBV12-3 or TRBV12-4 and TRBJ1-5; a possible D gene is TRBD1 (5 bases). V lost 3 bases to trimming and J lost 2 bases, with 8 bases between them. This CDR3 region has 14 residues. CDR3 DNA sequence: TGTGCCAGCAGTTTGACAGTGGGCAATCAGCCCCAGCATTTT. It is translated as CASSLTVGNQPQHF.

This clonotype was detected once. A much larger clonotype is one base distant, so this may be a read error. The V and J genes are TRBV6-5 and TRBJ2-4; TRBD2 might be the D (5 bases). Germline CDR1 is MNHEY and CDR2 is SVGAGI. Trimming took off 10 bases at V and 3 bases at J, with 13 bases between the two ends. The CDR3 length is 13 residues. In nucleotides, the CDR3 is TGTGCCAACAGCTCGGGATACAAAAACATTCAGTACTTC. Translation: CANSSGYKNIQYF.

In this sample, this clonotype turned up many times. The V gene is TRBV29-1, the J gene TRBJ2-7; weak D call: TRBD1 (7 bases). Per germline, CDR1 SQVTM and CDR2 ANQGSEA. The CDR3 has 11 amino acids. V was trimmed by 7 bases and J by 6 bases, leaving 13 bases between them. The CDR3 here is CSARQGGEQYF. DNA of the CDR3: TGCAGCGCCAGACAGGGAGGCGAGCAGTACTTC.